This T cell receptor beta chain originates from a study of blood T cell repertoires in COVID-19. Sequenced by immunoSEQ multiplex PCR; TCRdb stores in-frame clones only, minus some. This table has about 190,000 clones, 84% appearing once. CDR3 size: 14 residues. The germline V gene has CDR1 GTSNPN and CDR2 SVGIG (reference sequence). The V and J ends lost 5 bases and 3 bases respectively, with 14 bases between them. The gene calls are TRBV30 and TRBJ1-5; TRBD1 might be the D (5 bases). The sample consisted of PBMCs or T cells enriched from blood (not recorded which). The TCR was taken from a woman aged 25 to 45 who had been exposed to COVID-19. The CDR3: CAWDTGTPNQPQHF. CDR3 DNA: TGTGCCTGGGATACAGGTACCCCCAATCAGCCCCAGCATTTT. The full variable domain, completed using reference TRBV30 and TRBJ1-5, is SQTIHQWPATLVQPVGSPLSLECTVEGTSNPNLYWYRQAAGRGLQLLFYSVGIGQISSEVPQNLSASRPQDRQFILSSKKLLLSDSGFYLCAWDTGTPNQPQHFGDGTRLSIL.